This entry lists 28 T cell receptor beta chains sequenced from one sample in a study of T-cell memory formation after mild COVID-19. MiXCR was run by TCRdb on the 5' RACE reads, yielding one entry per CDR3 protein. This table holds approximately 400,000 distinct CDR3 sequences, less than 25% found once. Specimen: PBMCs or a T cell subset sorted from them (not recorded which). The receptors were sampled from an adult woman who had mild COVID-19 (a few samples of this study predate the infection). Cell type and time point are not known.

The rearrangement joins TRBV24-1 to TRBJ2-1; D gene uncertain. The V end was cut by 2 bases, the J end by 3 bases, with 13 bases between. The CDR3 contains 16 residues. Germline CDR1 is KGHDR and CDR2 is SFDVKD. CDR3 in amino acids: CATSDSGHSNYNEQFF. The CDR3 coding sequence is TGTGCCACCAGTGATTCCGGCCACTCAAACTACAATGAGCAGTTCTTC.

The sample holds a few counts of this clonotype. This rearrangement joins TRBV10-3 to TRBJ1-2; 9 positions match TRBD1. Germline loops: CDR1 ENHRY, CDR2 SYGVKD. Germline trimming cut 1 base from V and 0 bases from J; bases unmatched to any gene: 6. CDR3 length: 17 residues. The CDR3 sequence is CAISEWGQGSSNYGYTF. The CDR3 region has the DNA TGTGCCATCAGTGAGTGGGGACAGGGATCATCTAACTATGGCTACACCTTC.

This clonotype was seen more than once but under ten times. V and J are TRBV9 and TRBJ2-3, with 9 bases that match TRBD2. The CDR3 runs 15 residues. The J segment lost 3 bases and the V segment lost 2 bases, leaving 4 bases of the junction unmatched. Germline CDR1 SGDLS, CDR2 YYNGEE. The CDR3: CASSVQRGATDTQYF. CDR3 DNA: TGTGCCAGCAGCGTGCAGCGGGGGGCGACAGATACGCAGTATTTT.

The CDR3 region has the DNA TGTGCCAGCAGTTACGACAGCCTAAATCAGCCCCAGCATTTT. Translated, it gives CASSYDSLNQPQHF. The V gene is TRBV6-2 or TRBV6-3, the J gene TRBJ1-5; TRBD1 is a possible D gene (5 bases). Germline lookup yields CDR1 MNHEY and CDR2 SVGEGT. Trimming stripped 2 bases from V and 4 bases from J, with 9 bases between. CDR3 length: 14 residues.

This clonotype was observed a few times. V and J are TRBV27 and TRBJ1-1; no reliable D call. CDR1 and CDR2 (germline): MNHEY, SMNVEV (reference sequence). Deletions cut 6 bases from V and 6 bases from J, with 20 bases between. The CDR3 loop spans 15 amino acids. The CDR3 region is CASSSPREGFPEAFF. The DNA of the CDR3 is TGTGCCAGCAGCTCCCCGCGGGAGGGATTCCCTGAAGCTTTCTTT.

This clonotype has a handful of counts. The rearrangement joins TRBV5-1 to TRBJ2-1; a possible D gene is TRBD2 (5 bases). The CDR3 runs 15 residues. Trimming pared 2 bases from V and 3 bases from J, leaving 12 bases between. The germline CDR1 and CDR2 sequences are SGHRS and YFSETQ. The CDR3 protein is CASSFSTADYNEQFF. Here the CDR3 DNA reads TGCGCCAGCAGCTTCTCCACAGCGGACTACAATGAGCAGTTCTTC.

This clonotype appeared a few times. The chain employs TRBV27 and TRBJ1-6; 9 bases align to TRBD1. The CDR3 length is 16 residues. The germline V gene encodes CDR1 MNHEY and CDR2 SMNVEV (reference sequence). Trimming took 4 bases from V and 7 from J; bases not matched to a gene: 8. This chain's CDR3 is CASSSGQGLRNSPLHF. The CDR3 DNA reads as TGTGCCAGCAGTTCTGGACAGGGGTTGAGGAATTCACCCCTCCACTTT.

This clonotype was counted many times. This sequence joins TRBV5-1 and TRBJ2-7; 13 bases agree with TRBD2. V was pared by 2 bases and J by 1 base, with 6 bases of the junction left unmatched. The CDR3 is 17 amino acids. The germline V gene encodes CDR1 SGHRS and CDR2 YFSETQ. In DNA, the CDR3 is TGCGCCAGCAGCTTCGGGACTAGCGGGACCCCATCCTACGAGCAGTACTTC. Translated: CASSFGTSGTPSYEQYF.

The gene calls are TRBV19 and TRBJ1-5, with a tentative D call TRBD1 (6 bases). The V and J ends lost 10 bases and 4 bases respectively, with 17 bases between them. The CDR3 is 14 amino acids. Germline V gene lookup returns CDR1 LNHDA and CDR2 SQIVND (reference sequence). The DNA of the CDR3 is TGTGCCACTGCCGGGGGGCAGTTAAATCAGCCCCAGCATTTT. Translating it yields CATAGGQLNQPQHF.

The genes are TRBV5-1 and TRBJ2-7; TRBD1 might be the D (6 bases). Germline loops: CDR1 SGHRS, CDR2 YFSETQ. The length of the CDR3 is 15 residues. Trimming took off 3 bases at V and 1 base at J, with 14 bases between the two ends. The CDR3 bases are TGCGCCAGCAGCTCTAGCTGGGGGCCTTCCTACGAGCAGTACTTC. Translating gives CASSSSWGPSYEQYF.

The chain couples TRBV12-3 or TRBV12-4 to TRBJ2-2; D possibly corresponds to TRBD1 (6 bases). This CDR3 is built from 17 residues. The V end was cut by 6 bases, the J end by 2 bases, with 19 bases between. The CDR3 here is CASSPRRQGINTGELFF. CDR3 DNA: TGTGCCAGCAGCCCCAGGAGGCAGGGGATTAACACCGGGGAGCTGTTTTTT.

There are a few counts of this clonotype. The J gene is TRBJ1-1, the V gene TRBV13; D gene uncertain. V dropped 5 bases and J dropped 0 bases, with 10 bases sitting between them. The CDR3 runs to 14 residues. Germline lookup yields CDR1 PRHDT and CDR2 FYEKMQ (reference sequence). CDR3 DNA: TGTGCCAGCAGCCCAATTATAGTGAACACTGAAGCTTTCTTT. The encoded protein is CASSPIIVNTEAFF.

This clonotype was found a few times. The V call is TRBV12-3 or TRBV12-4, the J call TRBJ1-1; tentative D call: TRBD1 (5 bases). The CDR3 extends over 14 amino acids. V was shortened by 5 bases and J by 1 base, with 11 bases between the two germline ends. The DNA for the CDR3 is TGTGCCAGCAGTAACGGACACCAGAACACTGAAGCTTTCTTT. This sequence encodes CASSNGHQNTEAFF.

This clonotype appeared a few times. V and J are TRBV11-2 and TRBJ1-1, with a weak D call TRBD1 (5 bases). V lost 5 bases, J lost 1 base, and 20 bases lay in between. Germline CDR1 is SGHAT and CDR2 is FQNNGV. The CDR3 totals 17 residues. The CDR3 DNA follows: TGTGCCAGCAGCAACCAACGGGTGAGGGGACCGAACACTGAAGCTTTCTTT. Protein: CASSNQRVRGPNTEAFF. Filled out from reference TRBV11-2 and TRBJ1-1, the complete variable domain reads EAGVAQSPRYKIIEKRQSVAFWCNPISGHATLYWYQQILGQGPKLLIQFQNNGVVDDSQLPKDRFSAERLKGVDSTLKIQPAKLEDSAVYLCASSNQRVRGPNTEAFFGQGTRLTVV.

In its sample, this clonotype was seen a few times. The chain combines TRBV9 with TRBJ1-2, with D uncertain. Between the trimmed V and J ends, which lost 3 bases and 7 bases, there was a span of 13 bases. Germline values: CDR1 SGDLS, CDR2 YYNGEE. The CDR3 is 13 amino acids. The CDR3: CASSAYDTAGYTF. The DNA of the CDR3 is TGTGCCAGCAGCGCTTATGATACGGCTGGCTACACCTTC.

The chain links TRBV27 to TRBJ2-1; no definite D call. CDR3 length equals 13 residues. V lost 3 bases, J lost 7 bases, and 10 bases lay in between. Germline V gene data show CDR1 as MNHEY and CDR2 as SMNVEV (reference sequence). CDR3: CASSFFGQNEQFF. The CDR3 coding sequence is TGTGCCAGCAGTTTTTTCGGGCAGAATGAGCAGTTCTTC.

This chain joins TRBV6-5 and TRBJ2-3; D is perhaps TRBD2 (5 bases). CDR1 MNHEY and CDR2 SVGAGI come from the germline V gene. The CDR3 spans 16 residues. V dropped 3 bases and J dropped 1 base, with 14 bases sitting between them. CDR3 loop: CASSYWQSRGTDTQYF. CDR3 coding DNA: TGTGCCAGCAGTTATTGGCAATCGAGGGGCACAGATACGCAGTATTTT.

The genes are TRBV14 and TRBJ2-1, with TRBD2 as a possible D gene (6 bases). Germline V gene lookup returns CDR1 SGHDN and CDR2 FVKESK. V was trimmed by 3 bases and J by 7 bases, leaving 25 bases between them. The CDR3 covers 18 residues. The CDR3 is CASSHHPSWDLLANEQFF. CDR3 in DNA: TGTGCCAGCAGCCATCATCCAAGTTGGGACCTGCTAGCGAATGAGCAGTTCTTC.

This chain uses TRBV6-5 with TRBJ1-2; D uncertain. From germline, CDR1 is MNHEY and CDR2 SVGAGI. Trimming pared 10 bases from V and 3 bases from J, leaving 9 bases between. The CDR3 is 11 residues long. The DNA for the CDR3 is TGTGCCATACAGTCTTACTATGGCTACACCTTC. As protein: CAIQSYYGYTF.

The V call is TRBV9, the J call TRBJ2-7, with TRBD2 identical over 13 bases. The CDR3 is 16 amino acids. The germline V gene encodes CDR1 SGDLS and CDR2 YYNGEE. The V segment lost 3 bases and the J segment 6 bases; nucleotides outside the gene matches: 9. The CDR3 reads CASSGGLAGVGAEQYF. The CDR3 region has the DNA TGTGCCAGCAGCGGAGGACTAGCGGGGGTGGGCGCCGAGCAGTACTTC.

In its sample, this clonotype was seen a few times. The CDR3 sequence is CASRVGQAPQETQYF. CDR3 coding DNA: TGTGCCAGCAGGGTAGGACAGGCACCCCAAGAGACCCAGTACTTC. The chain carries TRBV12-3 or TRBV12-4 and TRBJ2-5; 7 bases align to TRBD1. With V trimmed by 6 bases and J by 1 base, 8 bases remained unmatched. The CDR3 loop spans 15 amino acids.

V and J are TRBV7-9 and TRBJ1-2; TRBD1 matches at 7 bases. J lost 7 bases, V lost 4 bases, and 6 bases had no gene match. Germline CDR1 SEHNR, CDR2 FQNEAQ (reference sequence). This CDR3 has 13 residues. CDR3 residues: CASSSTGIGGYTF. In nucleotides, the CDR3 is TGTGCCAGCAGCTCGACAGGGATAGGTGGCTACACCTTC.

This clonotype was detected a few times. The CDR3 reads CASGKGLPAYEQYF. DNA for the CDR3: TGTGCTAGTGGAAAAGGACTACCCGCCTACGAGCAGTACTTC. The rearrangement joins TRBV12-5 to TRBJ2-7; a possible D gene is TRBD2 (6 bases). From germline, CDR1 is LGHNT and CDR2 FRNRAP. V gave up 6 bases and J gave up 2 bases, with 14 bases separating them. The CDR3 runs to 14 residues.

V and J are TRBV12-3 or TRBV12-4 and TRBJ2-5, with D tentatively TRBD1 (6 bases). The V gene lost 2 bases and the J gene lost 1 base, with 8 bases spanning the gap. This CDR3 spans 14 amino acids. The CDR3: CASSLKTGQETQYF. DNA for the CDR3: TGTGCCAGCAGTTTAAAGACAGGCCAAGAGACCCAGTACTTC.

Turning to this clonotype: One end of the junction fails to match germline, which may point to a read error. The rearrangement links TRBV3-1 to TRBJ2-2, with 12 bases fitting TRBD1. The CDR3 has 18 residues. The V gene's germline CDR1 is LGHDT and CDR2 YNNKEL (reference sequence). CDR3 protein: CASSHLPGQGANTGELFF. Written as DNA, the CDR3 is TGTGCCAGCAGCCACTTACCGGGACAGGGGGCGAATACCGGGGAGCTGTTTTTT.

CDR3 DNA: TGTGCCATCAGTGGCGACAGTGAGCTGTTTTTT. This sequence encodes CAISGDSELFF. The V and J genes are TRBV10-3 and TRBJ2-2, with D possibly matching TRBD1 (5 bases). Trimming removed 4 bases at V and 11 bases at J, with 8 bases between. Germline CDR1 and CDR2: ENHRY and SYGVKD. CDR3 length equals 11 residues.

In this sample, this clonotype turned up a few times. The gene calls are TRBV6-5 and TRBJ2-7; maybe TRBD1 (6 bases). Looked up from germline, CDR1 is MNHEY and CDR2 is SVGAGI. Trimming took 4 bases from V and 3 from J, leaving 16 bases between them. There are 15 residues in the CDR3. Written as DNA, the CDR3 is TGTGCCAGCAGTTTCACCCCGGACAGTCTCTACGAGCAGTACTTC. This codes for CASSFTPDSLYEQYF.

The V and J genes are TRBV20-1 and TRBJ2-7, with TRBD2 matching over 10 bases. V was pared by 1 base and J by 0 bases, with 3 bases of the junction left unmatched. Per germline, CDR1 DFQATT and CDR2 SNEGSKA (reference sequence). The CDR3 spans 15 residues. The CDR3 DNA follows: TGCAGTGCTAGAGGCGTAGCGGGAGGCTCCTACGAGCAGTACTTC. It codes for CSARGVAGGSYEQYF.